The TCR beta chain described here comes from a study of blood T cell repertoires in COVID-19. Across the whole study: The samples span acute and convalescent COVID-19 from the United States, Italy and Spain.

All enrollees were about 18 to 100 years old and from some 24 US areas. Membership in each cohort depended on participant-reported clinical history. Recovery among Cohort 3 donors was established by two negative PCRs, clearance, or symptom resolution. Using immunoSEQ multiplex PCR, the repertoire was profiled, and TCRdb retains in-frame clones only, with some absent. The sample holds 190,000 or so clones, 89% seen once. Trimming stripped 2 bases from V and 7 bases from J, with 15 bases between. The CDR3 contains 15 residues. Germline CDR1 reads MNHEY; CDR2 reads SMNVEV (reference sequence). This TCR came from a woman between 18 and 29 years old who had recovered from COVID-19. V is TRBV27 and J is TRBJ2-1; no firm D call. The sequencing input was PBMCs or T cells enriched from blood (not recorded which). CDR3 coding DNA: TGTGCCAGCAGTTTACGGTGGGCGTCCTTAAATGAGCAGTTCTTC. Translation: CASSLRWASLNEQFF.